A single sample is the source of the 16 T cell receptor beta chains below, sequenced in a study of response to subunit inactivated influenza vaccine. TCRdb processed the RT-PCR reads anew with MiXCR; each CDR3 protein has one entry. The sample records approximately 730,000 distinct CDR3 sequences, approximately 14% being singletons. The sample consisted of PBMCs from blood, taken about 14 days before vaccination. These receptors originate from a man over 45 who received an inactivated influenza vaccine.

The V gene is TRBV5-5, the J gene TRBJ2-7; D not certain. Germline loops: CDR1 SGHKS, CDR2 YYEKEE (reference sequence). Trimming removed 0 bases from V and 2 bases from J, with 6 bases in between. This CDR3 is 13 amino acids long. As DNA, the CDR3 is TGTGCCAGCAGCTTGGAAGTTACCTACGAGCAGTACTTC. Translation gives CASSLEVTYEQYF.

V and J are TRBV7-2 and TRBJ2-7; 13 bases fit TRBD2. The CDR3 runs to 16 residues. CDR1 is SGHTA and CDR2 is FQGNSA in the germline V gene. The ends lost 4 bases at V and 4 bases at J; junction bases unmatched: 7. The CDR3 DNA reads as TGTGCCAGCAGCTCCAGAGGACTAGCGGGGGAGTACGAGCAGTACTTC. Translated, it gives CASSSRGLAGEYEQYF.

The rearrangement links TRBV5-1 to TRBJ2-4; D not certain. This CDR3 has 14 residues. CDR1 and CDR2 from the germline V gene are SGHRS and YFSETQ. The V and J ends lost 9 bases and 3 bases respectively, with 16 bases between them. The CDR3 protein is CATSASWGKNIQYF. The CDR3 DNA is TGCGCCACCAGTGCTTCCTGGGGCAAAAACATTCAGTACTTC.

This clonotype was observed many times. The chain employs TRBV12-3 or TRBV12-4 and TRBJ1-5, with D possibly TRBD1 on 5 matching bases. The germline V and J ends were trimmed by 7 bases and 4 bases, with 14 bases remaining between them. The CDR3 runs 14 residues. The CDR3 protein is CASTIGAENQPQHF. The CDR3 coding sequence is TGTGCCAGCACCATTGGGGCAGAGAATCAGCCCCAGCATTTT.

This clonotype was recorded many times. The CDR3 reads CSVVGGRGQETQYF. The CDR3, as DNA: TGCAGCGTTGTTGGGGGGAGGGGGCAAGAGACCCAGTACTTC. The chain employs TRBV29-1 and TRBJ2-5; possible D gene TRBD2, 7 bases. Germline V lookup: CDR1 SQVTM, CDR2 ANQGSEA. The CDR3 has 14 amino acids. V lost 4 bases and J lost 2, with 14 bases in between.

This clonotype was seen more than once but under ten times. The V and J genes are TRBV12-5 and TRBJ2-7, with TRBD1 as a possible D gene (6 bases). This CDR3 is built from 15 residues. Germline lookup yields CDR1 LGHNT and CDR2 FRNRAP. Trimming cost V 3 bases and J 8 bases, with 20 bases left between them. CDR3 in DNA: TGTGCTAGTGGTTTTCGCTCCAACAGGGTCGGCAAGCAGTACTTC. It yields the protein CASGFRSNRVGKQYF.

Written as DNA, the CDR3 is TGCAGTGCAGAAGATAGACGGGGGAACACTGAAGCTTTCTTT. Its protein is CSAEDRRGNTEAFF. This chain uses TRBV20-1 with TRBJ1-1, with no clear D. Deletions cut 6 bases from V and 1 base from J, with 15 bases between. Germline assignment: CDR1 DFQATT and CDR2 SNEGSKA (reference sequence). The CDR3 consists of 14 residues.

A single count supports this clonotype. The chain's CDR3 is CSAQTGTYGYTF. As DNA, the CDR3 is TGCAGTGCCCAGACAGGAACCTATGGCTACACCTTC. J is TRBJ1-2 and V is TRBV20-1; the D gene is possibly TRBD1 (6 bases). The CDR3 contains 12 residues. Germline CDR1 reads DFQATT; CDR2 reads SNEGSKA (reference sequence). With 6 bases removed from V and 4 bases from J, the gap between germline ends came to 12 bases.

This clonotype was counted only a few times. V usage is TRBV15 and J usage is TRBJ1-2; TRBD1 matches 7 bases. Per germline, CDR1 LNHNV and CDR2 YYDKDF (reference sequence). The V segment lost 0 bases and the J segment 7 bases; nucleotides outside the gene matches: 5. There are 14 residues in the CDR3. The CDR3 loop is CATSRDQNRGGYTF. The CDR3 region has the DNA TGTGCCACCAGCAGAGACCAGAACAGGGGTGGCTACACCTTC.

This sequence joins TRBV7-6 and TRBJ1-3, with 7 bases identical to TRBD1. V lost 1 base, J lost 1 base, and 7 bases stayed unmatched. Germline V gene sequence: CDR1 SGHVS, CDR2 FNYEAQ. This CDR3 has 17 residues. This CDR3 reads CASSLVGTATSGNTIYF. The CDR3 nucleotides read TGTGCCAGCAGCTTAGTGGGGACAGCTACGTCTGGAAACACCATATATTTT.

This clonotype was counted a few times. The chain uses TRBV6-2 or TRBV6-3 and TRBJ2-6; 11 nucleotides agree with TRBD1. CDR1 and CDR2 from the germline V gene are MNHEY and SVGEGT. J was trimmed by 0 bases and V by 2 bases; bases with no gene match: 15. The CDR3 runs 22 residues. CDR3 nucleotide sequence: TGTGCCAGCAGTTACCAGGGACAGGGGGGACTAGCCCTGCTCTCTGGGGCCAACGTCCTGACTTTC. It is translated as CASSYQGQGGLALLSGANVLTF.

This clonotype was observed at least ten times. The V gene is TRBV5-1, the J gene TRBJ2-7; D possibly matches TRBD1 or TRBD2 (5 bases each). Germline CDR1 is SGHRS and CDR2 is YFSETQ. The CDR3 sequence is 15 residues long. Trimming removed 0 bases at V and 2 bases at J, with 12 bases between. This CDR3 reads CASSLGGTNAYEQYF. The DNA of the CDR3 is TGCGCCAGCAGCTTGGGTGGGACCAATGCCTACGAGCAGTACTTC.

This clonotype was observed a handful of times. V gene TRBV5-1 combines with J gene TRBJ2-1; 8 nucleotides line up with TRBD2. From germline, CDR1 is SGHRS and CDR2 YFSETQ. Trimming at V came to 0 bases and at J to 10 bases, leaving 12 bases not matched to a gene. The CDR3 consists of 16 residues. The CDR3 spells CASSLAGTRIFREQFF. CDR3 nucleotide sequence: TGCGCCAGCAGCTTGGCCGGGACTAGGATATTCAGGGAGCAGTTCTTC.

The chain uses TRBV29-1 and TRBJ2-5; D may be TRBD1 (6 bases). Germline V gene sequence: CDR1 SQVTM, CDR2 ANQGSEA. The ends were cut back, 0 bases at V and 5 bases at J, with 13 bases in the middle. The CDR3 loop spans 14 amino acids. CDR3 coding DNA: TGCAGCGTTGAAGACTTACAGGGTGGGGAGACCCAGTACTTC. Its protein is CSVEDLQGGETQYF. Filled out from reference TRBV29-1 and TRBJ2-5, the complete variable domain reads SAVISQKPSRDICQRGTSLTIQCQVDSQVTMMFWYRQQPGQSLTLIATANQGSEATYESGFVIDKFPISRPNLTFSTLTVSNMSPEDSSIYLCSVEDLQGGETQYFGPGTRLLVL.

This clonotype has a count of ten or more. The chain couples TRBV29-1 to TRBJ2-3; 7 nucleotides line up with TRBD2. The ends lost 7 bases at V and 5 bases at J; junction bases unmatched: 9. This CDR3 has 13 amino acids. The germline V gene has CDR1 SQVTM and CDR2 ANQGSEA. CDR3 DNA sequence: TGCAGCGCTCTCCCGGCGGGGGTAGATACGCAGTATTTT. It is translated as CSALPAGVDTQYF.

V usage is TRBV28 and J usage is TRBJ2-5, with D uncertain. The CDR3 extends over 14 amino acids. Trimming cost V 6 bases and J 4 bases, with 15 bases left between them. Germline lookup yields CDR1 MDHEN and CDR2 SYDVKM. The CDR3 sequence is CASSRETKGETQYF. The CDR3 nucleotides are TGTGCCAGCAGCCGAGAAACTAAAGGAGAGACCCAGTACTTC.